A selection of T cell receptor beta chains follows, all from one sample in a study of blood T cell repertoires in COVID-19. The data were produced by immunoSEQ multiplex PCR, yet TCRdb's version contains in-frame clones alone and is incomplete. Of 200,000 to 300,000 clones listed, around 86% are singletons. Material: peripheral blood. The receptors stem from a woman aged 25-40 years who had recovered from COVID-19. Both conserved end residues are part of each CDR3. Fields, in order: J gene, clone size, D gene, V gene, CDR3 protein, CDR3 DNA. D genes are given only for firm matches. Some rows have no size entry. The others give once, few or many, or a class for an expanded clone.

J: TRBJ1-3
size: NA
D: TRBD1
V: TRBV9
CDR3: CASSTRQGVSGNTIYF
DNA: TGTGCCAGCAGCACAAGACAGGGGGTCAGTGGAAACACCATATATTTT

J: TRBJ2-5
size: NA
D: TRBD1
V: TRBV5-6
CDR3: CASSWDRVKTQYF
DNA: TGTGCCAGCAGCTGGGACAGGGTAAAGACCCAGTACTTC

J: TRBJ1-3
size: NA
D: NA
V: TRBV3-1/TRBV3-2
CDR3: CASSQGSRSGNTIYF
DNA: TGTGCCAGCAGCCAGGGGAGCCGCTCTGGAAACACCATATATTTT

J: TRBJ1-2
size: NA
D: NA
V: TRBV7-2
CDR3: CASSEDSYGYTF
DNA: TGTGCCAGCAGCGAGGACAGTTATGGCTACACCTTC

J: TRBJ2-7
size: NA
D: TRBD1
V: TRBV7-6
CDR3: CASSHGQGPPGEQYF
DNA: TGTGCCAGCAGCCACGGACAGGGACCGCCTGGCGAGCAGTACTTC

J: TRBJ2-1
size: NA
D: NA
V: TRBV18
CDR3: CASSPPEGLGEQFF
DNA: TGTGCCAGCTCACCACCCGAAGGTCTAGGTGAGCAGTTCTTC

J: TRBJ1-6
size: once
D: NA
V: TRBV27
CDR3: CASSPRQNSPLHF
DNA: TGTGCCAGCAGTCCACGACAGAATTCACCCCTCCACTTT

J: TRBJ1-2
size: NA
D: NA
V: TRBV6-5
CDR3: CASSPNSGGVYGYTF
DNA: TGTGCCAGCAGTCCGAACTCCGGAGGGGTCTATGGCTACACCTTC

J: TRBJ1-6
size: NA
D: NA
V: TRBV27
CDR3: CASSLPDRYSPLHF
DNA: TGTGCCAGCAGTTTGCCCGACAGGTATTCACCCCTCCACTTT

J: TRBJ2-4
size: NA
D: NA
V: TRBV15
CDR3: CATSGAPGQLAKNIQYF
DNA: TGTGCCACCAGCGGCGCCCCGGGACAACTAGCCAAAAACATTCAGTACTTC

J: TRBJ2-3
size: NA
D: TRBD1
V: TRBV10-3
CDR3: CAISDWDRRTDTQYF
DNA: TGTGCCATCAGTGACTGGGACAGGCGCACAGATACGCAGTATTTT

J: TRBJ2-2
size: NA
D: TRBD2
V: TRBV5-6
CDR3: CASGRGGRGGELFF
DNA: TGTGCCAGCGGGCGGGGGGGCCGCGGCGGGGAGCTGTTTTTT

J: TRBJ1-2
size: NA
D: NA
V: TRBV5-4
CDR3: CASSLRAGGHGYTF
DNA: TGTGCCAGCAGCTTGAGGGCGGGGGGCCATGGCTACACCTTC

J: TRBJ1-6
size: NA
D: NA
V: TRBV9
CDR3: CASSVSGDNSPLHF
DNA: TGTGCCAGCAGCGTATCAGGGGATAATTCACCCCTCCACTTT

J: TRBJ2-1
size: NA
D: NA
V: TRBV7-2
CDR3: CASSYDSNSYNEQFF
DNA: TGTGCCAGCAGCTACGACAGCAACTCCTACAATGAGCAGTTCTTC

J: TRBJ2-6
size: NA
D: NA
V: TRBV9
CDR3: CASSLTGSGANVLTF
DNA: TGTGCCAGCAGCTTAACAGGGTCTGGGGCCAACGTCCTGACTTTC

J: TRBJ2-3
size: NA
D: NA
V: TRBV7-9
CDR3: CATTLGRSTDTQYF
DNA: TGTGCCACGACGTTGGGGAGGAGCACAGATACGCAGTATTTT

J: TRBJ1-2
size: NA
D: NA
V: TRBV9
CDR3: CASSGGGGGYGYTF
DNA: TGTGCCAGCAGCGGAGGGGGAGGGGGCTATGGCTACACCTTC

J: TRBJ1-2
size: NA
D: NA
V: TRBV9
CDR3: CASSGRQLMGGYTF
DNA: TGTGCCAGCAGCGGCCGACAGTTAATGGGTGGCTACACCTTC

J: TRBJ1-5
size: NA
D: TRBD1
V: TRBV5-6
CDR3: CASSLWRDRLNPQHF
DNA: TGTGCCAGCAGCTTGTGGAGGGACAGACTAAATCCCCAGCATTTT

J: TRBJ2-3
size: NA
D: NA
V: TRBV11-2
CDR3: CASSLREGPSRGPDTQYF
DNA: TGTGCCAGCAGCTTAAGAGAGGGTCCCTCCCGAGGGCCAGATACGCAGTATTTT

J: TRBJ2-5
size: NA
D: NA
V: TRBV3-1/TRBV3-2
CDR3: CASSLRGDETQYF
DNA: TGTGCCAGCAGCCTCAGGGGTGATGAGACCCAGTACTTC

J: TRBJ2-2
size: NA
D: TRBD2
V: TRBV7-3
CDR3: CASSATSGGTNTGELFF
DNA: TGTGCCAGCAGCGCGACTAGCGGGGGGACGAACACCGGGGAGCTGTTTTTT

J: TRBJ2-7
size: NA
D: TRBD1
V: TRBV19
CDR3: CASSIGTGAYEQYF
DNA: TGTGCCAGTAGTATAGGAACAGGGGCCTACGAGCAGTACTTC

J: TRBJ1-2
size: NA
D: NA
V: TRBV10-3
CDR3: CAISESGNAYGYTF
DNA: TGTGCCATCAGTGAGTCGGGCAACGCATATGGCTACACCTTC

J: TRBJ2-3
size: NA
D: TRBD2
V: TRBV10-3
CDR3: CAIRGGLAGESDTQYF
DNA: TGTGCCATCAGGGGCGGACTAGCGGGGGAATCAGATACGCAGTATTTT

J: TRBJ2-1
size: NA
D: NA
V: TRBV30
CDR3: CAWSAGALYNEQFF
DNA: TGTGCCTGGAGCGCGGGGGCTCTTTACAATGAGCAGTTCTTC

J: TRBJ1-1
size: once
D: NA
V: TRBV20-1
CDR3: CSEVSGVRAFF
DNA: TGCAGTGAGGTGTCAGGGGTACGTGCTTTCTTT

J: TRBJ1-2
size: NA
D: NA
V: TRBV29-1
CDR3: CSVQRARGSGYTF
DNA: TGCAGCGTTCAACGGGCGAGGGGGAGCGGCTACACCTTC

J: TRBJ2-3
size: NA
D: TRBD2
V: TRBV7-2
CDR3: CATVARGAGTDTQYF
DNA: TGTGCCACCGTCGCGCGGGGGGCGGGGACAGATACGCAGTATTTT

J: TRBJ2-5
size: NA
D: NA
V: TRBV11-2
CDR3: CASSLDLSKWETQYF
DNA: TGTGCCAGCAGCTTAGATCTATCTAAATGGGAGACCCAGTACTTC

J: TRBJ1-4
size: NA
D: NA
V: TRBV7-2
CDR3: CASSRTPGHSATNEKLFF
DNA: TGTGCCAGCAGCCGTACCCCGGGACACTCCGCAACTAATGAAAAACTGTTTTTT

J: TRBJ1-1
size: NA
D: NA
V: TRBV19
CDR3: CASSPSSHRDEAFF
DNA: TGTGCCAGTAGTCCCTCAAGCCACAGGGACGAAGCTTTCTTT

J: TRBJ2-5
size: once
D: NA
V: TRBV18
CDR3: CASSPPIRGGQETQYF
DNA: TGTGCCAGCTCACCACCTATCAGGGGCGGGCAAGAGACCCAGTACTTC

J: TRBJ2-4
size: NA
D: NA
V: TRBV9
CDR3: CASSRAGKNIQYF
DNA: TGTGCCAGCAGCAGAGCTGGCAAAAACATTCAGTACTTC

J: TRBJ2-1
size: NA
D: NA
V: TRBV19
CDR3: CASSGVTYNEQFF
DNA: TGTGCCAGTAGCGGGGTCACCTACAATGAGCAGTTCTTC

J: TRBJ2-5
size: NA
D: TRBD1
V: TRBV5-1
CDR3: CASGPGTDIRETQYF
DNA: TGCGCCAGCGGACCGGGGACAGATATAAGGGAGACCCAGTACTTC